The 32 T cell receptor beta chains listed next were all sequenced from one sample in a study of cytomegalovirus exposure and HLA in healthy donors. The PCR contained 60 Vbeta and 13 Jbeta primers. This table comes from immunoSEQ multiplex PCR, and its TCRdb copy is limited to in-frame clones, with some not included. The table has about 97,000 clones, more than 70% seen once. The sample was PBMCs. These TCRs come from a male donor in good health and CMV-seropositive.

The chain uses TRBV2 and TRBJ2-5; TRBD2 matches at 12 bases. V was pared by 6 bases and J by 4 bases, with 3 bases of the junction left unmatched. The CDR3 runs 14 residues. Germline loops: CDR1 SNHLY, CDR2 FYNNEI. In DNA form, the CDR3 reads TGTGCCAGCAGCCCGACTAGCGGGGGAGAGACCCAGTACTTC. It translates to CASSPTSGGETQYF.

This chain joins TRBV7-2 and TRBJ2-7; 9 bases fit TRBD2. CDR3 size: 15 residues. V dropped 5 bases and J dropped 4; count of bases not matched to a gene: 9. Germline V lookup: CDR1 SGHTA, CDR2 FQGNSA. In DNA, the CDR3 is TGTGCCAGCAGCCCCGGCGGGGGGGCGGGTTACGAGCAGTACTTC. Its protein is CASSPGGGAGYEQYF. The variable domain in full, completed from reference TRBV7-2 and TRBJ2-7, reads GAGVSQSPSNKVTEKGKDVELRCDPISGHTALYWYRQSLGQGLEFLIYFQGNSAPDKSGLPSDRFSAERTGGSVSTLTIQRTQQEDSAVYLCASSPGGGAGYEQYFGPGTRLTVT.

The chain carries TRBV6-1 and TRBJ2-4, with TRBD2 identical over 8 bases. The germline CDR1 and CDR2 sequences are MNHNS and SASEGT. This CDR3 comprises 13 residues. V dropped 5 bases and J dropped 6; count of bases not matched to a gene: 3. The CDR3 region has the DNA TGTGCCAGCAGTACCGCGGGAGGAAACATTCAGTACTTC. It encodes CASSTAGGNIQYF.

The V call is TRBV6-6, the J call TRBJ2-5, with 8 bases aligning to TRBD1. V lost 0 bases to trimming and J lost 5 bases; unmatched junction nucleotides: 2. CDR1 MNHNY and CDR2 SVGAGI come from the germline V gene (reference sequence). This CDR3 has 14 residues. Here the CDR3 reads CASSYSRTGETQYF. The DNA of the CDR3 is TGTGCCAGCAGTTACTCGAGGACAGGGGAGACCCAGTACTTC.

This clone was seen more than once but under ten times. CDR3 sequence reads: CASRRETFRSTGANVLTF. The DNA of the CDR3 is TGTGCCAGCAGGAGGGAGACATTCAGAAGCACTGGGGCCAACGTCCTGACTTTC. The rearrangement links TRBV2 to TRBJ2-6, with D perhaps matching TRBD2 (5 bases). CDR1 is SNHLY and CDR2 is FYNNEI in the germline V gene. The V end was cut by 6 bases, the J end by 2 bases, with 20 bases between. This CDR3 contains 18 residues.

The J gene is TRBJ2-7, the V gene TRBV11-2; D not resolved. Trimming took 5 bases from V and 5 from J, leaving 16 bases between them. This CDR3 contains 14 residues. Germline V gives CDR1 SGHAT, CDR2 FQNNGV. CDR3 sequence reads: CASSHSFANHEQYF. In nucleotides, the CDR3 is TGTGCCAGCAGCCACAGTTTTGCAAACCACGAGCAGTACTTC.

The genes are TRBV4-1 and TRBJ2-7, with 8 bases fitting TRBD2. CDR3 length: 16 residues. V lost 0 bases and J lost 5; bases outside the gene matches: 9. Per germline, CDR1 MGHRA and CDR2 YSYEKL. CDR3 protein: CASSQESREGRDEQYF. The CDR3 nucleotides read TGCGCCAGCAGCCAAGAATCCCGGGAGGGCCGAGACGAGCAGTACTTC.

This chain links TRBV6-6 with TRBJ1-5; TRBD1 might be the D (5 bases). V lost 6 bases and J lost 0, with 15 bases in between. Germline CDR1 and CDR2: MNHNY and SVGAGI (reference sequence). The CDR3 length is 16 residues. For the CDR3, the DNA is TGTGCCAGCAGCTTTCGTCCAGGGTTTAGCAATCAGCCCCAGCATTTT. Its protein is CASSFRPGFSNQPQHF.

The CDR3 loop reads CASSFAPNPLEQYF. The CDR3 DNA follows: TGTGCCAGCAGCTTTGCGCCAAACCCCCTCGAGCAGTACTTC. The genes are TRBV11-3 and TRBJ2-7; no clear D gene. Germline V lookup: CDR1 SGHNT, CDR2 YENEEA. Trimming took off 3 bases at V and 6 bases at J, with 15 bases between the two ends. The CDR3 covers 14 residues.

This clone was recorded once. The rearrangement joins TRBV18 to TRBJ2-5; possibly TRBD1 for D (6 bases). Between the trimmed V and J ends, which lost 2 bases and 2 bases, there was a span of 6 bases. Per germline, CDR1 KGHSH and CDR2 LQKENI. CDR3 length equals 13 residues. CDR3 in amino acids: CASSPGQQETQYF. As DNA, the CDR3 is TGTGCCAGCTCACCAGGACAGCAAGAGACCCAGTACTTC. Variable domain in full (rest from reference TRBV18 and TRBJ2-5): NAGVMQNPRHLVRRRGQEARLRCSPMKGHSHVYWYRQLPEEGLKFMVYLQKENIIDESGMPKERFSAEFPKEGPSILRIQQVVRGDSAAYFCASSPGQQETQYFGPGTRLLVL.

V and J are TRBV9 and TRBJ2-2; 7 bases map to TRBD1. CDR1 is SGDLS and CDR2 is YYNGEE in the germline V gene. Trimming took 0 bases from V and 5 from J; bases not matched to a gene: 10. This CDR3 has 17 residues. The CDR3 spells CASSVGPDPGGTGELFF. CDR3 nucleotide sequence: TGTGCCAGCAGCGTAGGGCCCGACCCAGGGGGTACCGGGGAGCTGTTTTTT.

The chain links TRBV28 to TRBJ2-7; 7 bases align to TRBD2. The germline gives CDR1 MDHEN, CDR2 SYDVKM. The CDR3 totals 15 residues. The junction had 10 bases not matched to a gene; V was cut back by 6 bases and J by 2 bases. CDR3 region: CASSRSAGLTYEQYF. The CDR3 DNA is TGTGCCAGCAGCCGTTCAGCGGGACTAACCTACGAGCAGTACTTC.

This clone has just one count. The chain uses TRBV28 and TRBJ2-2; a possible D gene is TRBD2 (6 bases). The germline CDR1 and CDR2 sequences are MDHEN and SYDVKM. The length of the CDR3 is 15 residues. Trimming cost V 2 bases and J 1 base, with 8 bases left between them. CDR3 in amino acids: CASSLGGMNTGELFF. CDR3 DNA sequence: TGTGCCAGCAGTTTAGGGGGGATGAACACCGGGGAGCTGTTTTTT.

The V gene is TRBV2, the J gene TRBJ1-2, with a weak D call TRBD1 (6 bases). This CDR3 has 14 residues. CDR1 and CDR2 from the germline V gene are SNHLY and FYNNEI. Trimming stripped 2 bases from V and 6 bases from J, with 13 bases between. CDR3: CASSEYGGLDGYTF. CDR3 nucleotide sequence: TGTGCCAGCAGTGAATACGGGGGGCTGGATGGCTACACCTTC.

This chain connects TRBV28 to TRBJ1-6; a possible D gene is TRBD1 (6 bases). Germline lookup yields CDR1 MDHEN and CDR2 SYDVKM. Trimming stripped 6 bases from V and 0 bases from J, with 9 bases between. This CDR3 spans 15 amino acids. CDR3 sequence: CASSSDSSYNSPLHF. Written as DNA, the CDR3 is TGTGCCAGCAGCTCGGACAGCTCCTATAATTCACCCCTCCACTTT.

This chain links TRBV5-8 with TRBJ2-3; D is possibly TRBD1 (6 bases). In germline, CDR1 is SGHTS, CDR2 YDEGEE. The ends were cut back, 0 bases at V and 3 bases at J, with 11 bases in the middle. CDR3 size: 15 residues. CDR3 region: CASSLEGVGTDTQYF. CDR3 DNA: TGTGCCAGCAGCTTGGAGGGGGTGGGGACAGATACGCAGTATTTT. The full variable domain, with the rest looked up from reference TRBV5-8 and TRBJ2-3, is EAGVTQSPTHLIKTRGQQATLRCSPISGHTSVYWYQQALGLGLQFLLWYDEGEERNRGNFPPRFSGRQFPNYSSELNVNALELEDSALYLCASSLEGVGTDTQYFGPGTRLTVL.

This chain uses TRBV9 with TRBJ1-2; D perhaps matches TRBD1 (6 bases). The CDR3 has 15 residues. V shed 3 bases and J shed 12 bases, with 24 bases lying between them. Germline CDR1 reads SGDLS; CDR2 reads YYNGEE. DNA of the CDR3: TGTGCCAGCAGCGAGGGGGAAAGGGGGACGGTGGGAGACACCTTC. It yields the protein CASSEGERGTVGDTF.

The chain employs TRBV2 and TRBJ1-4, with TRBD1 identical over 8 bases. The CDR3 is 14 residues long. Germline values: CDR1 SNHLY, CDR2 FYNNEI. The V and J ends lost 7 bases and 8 bases, in that order; junction bases with no gene match: 9. The CDR3 here is CASIARGPREKLFF. DNA of the CDR3: TGTGCCAGCATAGCCAGGGGGCCAAGGGAAAAACTGTTTTTT.

V is TRBV5-8 and J is TRBJ1-5; 12 bases map to TRBD1. This CDR3 has 17 residues. The germline V gene has CDR1 SGHTS and CDR2 YDEGEE. With V trimmed by 5 bases and J by 1 base, 7 bases remained unmatched. The CDR3 coding sequence is TGTGCCAGCAGGTCCGGGACAGGGGGCTGGAGCAATCAGCCCCAGCATTTT. It codes for CASRSGTGGWSNQPQHF.

The V and J genes are TRBV21-1 and TRBJ1-4; TRBD1 reflects the table's D call only, with no check against the DNA. TRBV21-1 is termed a pseudogene. There are 19 residues in the CDR3. CDR3 bases: TGTGCCAGCAGCCAGGATCTGGACAGTAACAAATCAACTAATGAAAAACTGTTTTTT. Translation gives CASSQDLDSNKSTNEKLFF.

V gene TRBV27 combines with J gene TRBJ1-3; TRBD1 aligns across 7 bases. CDR1 is MNHEY, CDR2 SMNVEV, per germline (reference sequence). The CDR3 runs to 17 residues. V trimming: 5 bases; J trimming: 0 bases; junction bases outside the gene matches: 10. As DNA, the CDR3 is TGTGCCAGCAGTACCCGACAGGGTGATGTCTCTGGAAACACCATATATTTT. Residues: CASSTRQGDVSGNTIYF.

The chain has TRBV19 and TRBJ2-1; D remains unclear. Germline V gene data show CDR1 as LNHDA and CDR2 as SQIVND (reference sequence). Trimming left V 6 bases short and J 2 bases short, with 8 bases between. The CDR3 consists of 13 residues. The CDR3 region is CASSMGPYNEQFF. CDR3 nucleotide sequence: TGTGCCAGTAGCATGGGCCCCTACAATGAGCAGTTCTTC.

The rearrangement uses TRBV15 and TRBJ1-5, with D perhaps TRBD1 (6 bases). CDR1 is LNHNV and CDR2 is YYDKDF in the germline V gene (reference sequence). The CDR3 totals 15 residues. Trimming cost V 0 bases and J 3 bases, with 9 bases left between them. The chain's CDR3 is CATSRDGQPNQPQHF. The CDR3 DNA reads TGTGCCACCAGCAGAGATGGACAGCCCAATCAGCCCCAGCATTTT.

This clone was detected only a few times. This chain links TRBV7-3 with TRBJ2-1; 7 bases map to TRBD2. The J segment lost 6 bases and the V segment lost 2 bases, leaving 7 bases of the junction unmatched. Germline V gene sequence: CDR1 SGHTA, CDR2 FQGTGA. This CDR3 contains 15 residues. The DNA of the CDR3 is TGTGCCAGCAGCTTAGTCTCAGTAGCGGGCAATGAGCAGTTCTTC. Its translation is CASSLVSVAGNEQFF.

The chain joins TRBV30 to TRBJ1-2; 8 positions agree with TRBD1. This CDR3 spans 12 amino acids. In germline, CDR1 is GTSNPN, CDR2 SVGIG (reference sequence). The J segment lost 8 bases and the V segment lost 3 bases, leaving 5 bases of the junction unmatched. CDR3: CAWSPRTGGYTF. The DNA for the CDR3 is TGTGCCTGGAGCCCCCGGACAGGGGGCTACACCTTC.

In this sample, this clone turned up once. The chain recombines TRBV5-6 with TRBJ1-1; D possibly corresponds to TRBD1 (5 bases). In germline, CDR1 is SGHDT, CDR2 YYEEEE. V was trimmed by 4 bases and J by 7 bases, leaving 14 bases between them. This CDR3 is built from 13 residues. The CDR3 bases are TGTGCCAGCAGCCCCAGCGCGGGGCTTGAAGCTTTCTTT. Its translation: CASSPSAGLEAFF.

The chain carries TRBV28 and TRBJ2-2; D is undetermined. CDR1 MDHEN and CDR2 SYDVKM come from the germline V gene. CDR3 size: 12 residues. Trimming left V 3 bases short and J 6 bases short, with 5 bases between. CDR3 sequence: CASSFASGELFF. CDR3 sequence (DNA): TGTGCCAGCAGTTTTGCGTCCGGGGAGCTGTTTTTT.

Worth noting for this clone: One junction end disagrees with the germline gene, perhaps due to a read error. The V gene is TRBV7-9, the J gene TRBJ1-5, with D possibly matching TRBD1 (5 bases). There are 15 residues in the CDR3. Per the germline V gene, CDR1 is SEHNR and CDR2 is FQNEAQ (reference sequence). The CDR3 DNA follows: TGTTCCAGCAGCTTAGGGGCAGGGTCGAATCAGCCCCAGCATTTT. Translating gives CSSSLGAGSNQPQHF.

The gene calls are TRBV4-2 and TRBJ1-5; 7 bases align to TRBD1. Trimming took 1 base from V and 6 from J; bases not matched to a gene: 6. This CDR3 is 15 amino acids long. From germline, CDR1 is LGHNA and CDR2 YNFKEQ. CDR3 residues: CASSQVYRGRQPQHF. The CDR3 coding sequence is TGTGCCAGCAGCCAAGTTTATAGGGGGCGTCAGCCCCAGCATTTT.

This clone showed up just a few times. The CDR3 bases are TGTGCCAGCAGTCCGGGACTAGCGAGCACAGATACGCAGTATTTT. Translation gives CASSPGLASTDTQYF. This chain connects TRBV6-5 to TRBJ2-3; 10 nucleotides line up with TRBD2. V lost 5 bases and J lost 0; bases outside the gene matches: 2. CDR1 and CDR2 from the germline V gene are MNHEY and SVGAGI. The CDR3 has 15 residues.

The chain uses TRBV19 and TRBJ2-2, with a tentative D call TRBD2 (7 bases). Trimming left V 6 bases short and J 6 bases short, with 17 bases between. The CDR3 length is 15 residues. Per the germline V gene, CDR1 is LNHDA and CDR2 is SQIVND (reference sequence). CDR3 protein: CASSFSGGRAGELFF. In DNA, the CDR3 is TGTGCCAGTAGCTTTTCCGGGGGGCGGGCCGGGGAGCTGTTTTTT.

This clone was recorded only once. DNA for the CDR3: TGTGCCAGCAGCTTAGGTCGAGTCGGGGGTTCCTACAATGAGCAGTTCTTC. As protein: CASSLGRVGGSYNEQFF. This chain uses TRBV11-1 with TRBJ2-1; perhaps TRBD2 as D (6 bases). CDR3 size: 17 residues. Germline V CDR1 and CDR2: SGHAT, FQDESV (reference sequence). Between the trimmed V and J ends, which lost 1 base and 1 base, there was a span of 14 bases.